The T cell receptor beta chain under discussion was sequenced for a study of Graves' ophthalmopathy and Graves' hyperthyroidism. Study results and caveats: Ophthalmopathy progression prediction by the model yielded a sensitivity of approximately 70% and a specificity of under 85%. Most clonotypes expanded in thyroid above 0.001 frequency were present in blood too.

Moderate-to-severe activity, CAS ≥3, NOSPECS ≥4 and duration under 3 months were recorded for donors with ophthalmopathy. Lactation, pregnancy, uncontrolled infections and other autoimmune diseases were all grounds for excluding patients. In the case of this clonotype: The antigen is unknown.

Amplification targeted the TCR beta CDR3 regions, with RNA transcripts as the source material. HTBI-primed first-round RT-PCR preceded second-round multiplex PCR. TCRdb passed the multiplex PCR reads through MiXCR, listing each CDR3 protein once. The table shows hundreds of thousands of distinct CDR3 sequences, with approximately 39% occurring only once. This CDR3 has 14 amino acids. V trimming: 11 bases; J trimming: 6 bases; junction bases outside the gene matches: 11. CDR1 SEHNR and CDR2 FQNEAQ come from the germline V gene (reference sequence). This chain joins TRBV7-9 and TRBJ2-7, with 12 bases aligning to TRBD1. The sequence was collected from an adult man with Graves' ophthalmopathy. The specimen was peripheral blood. CDR3 DNA sequence: TGTGCCTGGTTCGACGGGACAGGGGGCAGCGAGCAGTACTTC. It is translated as CAWFDGTGGSEQYF.